This T cell receptor beta chain was sequenced in a study of cytomegalovirus exposure and HLA in healthy donors. Comments on this clone: The antigen is undetermined.

Study results and caveats: There were some 150 TCR beta chains listed as cytomegalovirus-associated.

This CDR3 is built from 11 residues. V shed 8 bases and J shed 4 bases, with 9 bases lying between them. CDR1 and CDR2 (germline): DFQATT, SNEGSKA (reference sequence). Data came from immunoSEQ multiplex PCR; TCRdb stores just in-frame clones and leaves some out. The data show about 170,000 clones, around nine tenths seen once. The chain links TRBV20-1 to TRBJ2-1; no clear D gene. The sequenced sample was PBMCs. The receptor's source is a man aged 18 to 30 in good health and CMV-seropositive. The CDR3 reads CSTIPYNEQFF. The DNA for the CDR3 is TGCAGTACTATCCCTTACAATGAGCAGTTCTTC.